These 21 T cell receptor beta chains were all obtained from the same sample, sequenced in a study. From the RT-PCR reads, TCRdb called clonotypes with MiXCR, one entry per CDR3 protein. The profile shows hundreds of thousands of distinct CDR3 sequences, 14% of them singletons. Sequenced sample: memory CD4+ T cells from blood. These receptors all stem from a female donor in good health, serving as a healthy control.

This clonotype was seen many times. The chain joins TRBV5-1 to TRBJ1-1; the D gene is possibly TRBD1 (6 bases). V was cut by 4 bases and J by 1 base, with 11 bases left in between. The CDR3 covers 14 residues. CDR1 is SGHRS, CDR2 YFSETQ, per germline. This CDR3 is CASSTSTGNTEAFF. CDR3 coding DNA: TGCGCCAGCAGCACTTCGACAGGGAACACTGAAGCTTTCTTT.

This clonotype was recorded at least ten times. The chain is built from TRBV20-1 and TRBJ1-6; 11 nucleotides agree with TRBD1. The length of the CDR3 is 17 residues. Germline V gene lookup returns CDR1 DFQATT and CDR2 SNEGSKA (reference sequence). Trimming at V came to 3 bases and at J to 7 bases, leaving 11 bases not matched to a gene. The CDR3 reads CSASRGQGGSGNSPLHF. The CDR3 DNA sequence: TGCAGTGCTAGTCGGGGACAGGGGGGTTCTGGCAATTCACCCCTCCACTTT.

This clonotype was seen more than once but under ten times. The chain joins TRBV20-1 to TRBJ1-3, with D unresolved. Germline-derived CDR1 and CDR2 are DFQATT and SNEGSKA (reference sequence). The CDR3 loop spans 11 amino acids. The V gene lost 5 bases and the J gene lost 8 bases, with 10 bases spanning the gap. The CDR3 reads CSAPREDTIYF. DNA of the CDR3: TGCAGTGCTCCCCGCGAGGACACCATATATTTT.

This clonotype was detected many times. In DNA, the CDR3 is TGCGCCAGCAGCCGGGGGACAGCCGGGGTCACAGATACGCAGTATTTT. Amino acid sequence: CASSRGTAGVTDTQYF. V and J are TRBV4-3 and TRBJ2-3, with TRBD1 matching over 7 bases. This CDR3 is 16 amino acids long. Per the germline V gene, CDR1 is LGHNA and CDR2 is YSLEER. V trimming: 4 bases; J trimming: 2 bases; junction bases outside the gene matches: 9.

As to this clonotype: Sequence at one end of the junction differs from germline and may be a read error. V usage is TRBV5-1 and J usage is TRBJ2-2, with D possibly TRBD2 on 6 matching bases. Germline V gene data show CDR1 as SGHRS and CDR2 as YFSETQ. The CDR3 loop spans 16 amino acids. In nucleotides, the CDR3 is TGCGCCGGCAGCCCGGGACTGTCAGCGAACACCGGGGAGCTGTTTTTT. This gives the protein CAGSPGLSANTGELFF.

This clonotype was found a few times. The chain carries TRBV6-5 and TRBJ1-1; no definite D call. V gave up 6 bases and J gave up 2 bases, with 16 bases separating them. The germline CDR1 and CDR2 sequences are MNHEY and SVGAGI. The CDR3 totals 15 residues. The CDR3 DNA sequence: TGTGCCAGCAGGGACTTAACTTGGGGTAACACTGAAGCTTTCTTT. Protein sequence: CASRDLTWGNTEAFF.

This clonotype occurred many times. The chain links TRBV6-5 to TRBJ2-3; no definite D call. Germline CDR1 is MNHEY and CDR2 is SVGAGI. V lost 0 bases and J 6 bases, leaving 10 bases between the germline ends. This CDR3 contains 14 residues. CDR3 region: CASSYSLGADTQYF. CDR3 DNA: TGTGCCAGCAGTTACTCCTTAGGAGCGGATACGCAGTATTTT.

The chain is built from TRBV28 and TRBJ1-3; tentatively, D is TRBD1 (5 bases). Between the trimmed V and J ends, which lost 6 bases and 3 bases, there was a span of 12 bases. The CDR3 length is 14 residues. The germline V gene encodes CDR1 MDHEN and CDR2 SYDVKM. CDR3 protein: CASSRAPFGNTIYF. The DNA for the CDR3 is TGTGCCAGCAGCAGGGCGCCCTTTGGAAACACCATATATTTT.

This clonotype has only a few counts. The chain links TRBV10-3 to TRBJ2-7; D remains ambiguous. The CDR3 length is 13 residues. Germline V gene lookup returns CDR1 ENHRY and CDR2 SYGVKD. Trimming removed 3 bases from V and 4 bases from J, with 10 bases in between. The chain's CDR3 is CAISDSGTYEQYF. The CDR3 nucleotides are TGTGCCATCAGTGACTCCGGAACGTACGAGCAGTACTTC.

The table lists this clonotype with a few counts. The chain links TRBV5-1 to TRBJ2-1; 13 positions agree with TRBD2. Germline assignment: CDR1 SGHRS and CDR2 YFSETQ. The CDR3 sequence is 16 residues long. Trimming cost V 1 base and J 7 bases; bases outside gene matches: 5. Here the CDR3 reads CASSLTGLAGMNEQFF. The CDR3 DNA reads TGCGCCAGCAGCTTGACGGGACTAGCGGGAATGAATGAGCAGTTCTTC. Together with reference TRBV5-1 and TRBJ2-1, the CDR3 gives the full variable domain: KAGVTQTPRYLIKTRGQQVTLSCSPISGHRSVSWYQQTPGQGLQFLFEYFSETQRNKGNFPGRFSGRQFSNSRSEMNVSTLELGDSALYLCASSLTGLAGMNEQFFGPGTRLTVL.

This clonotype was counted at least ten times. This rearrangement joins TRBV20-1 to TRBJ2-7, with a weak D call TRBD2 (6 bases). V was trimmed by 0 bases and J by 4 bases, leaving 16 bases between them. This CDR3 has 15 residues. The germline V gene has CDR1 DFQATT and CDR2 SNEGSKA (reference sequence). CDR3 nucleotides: TGCAGTGCTAGAGATAACGCGGGATCACTTTACGAGCAGTACTTC. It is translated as CSARDNAGSLYEQYF.

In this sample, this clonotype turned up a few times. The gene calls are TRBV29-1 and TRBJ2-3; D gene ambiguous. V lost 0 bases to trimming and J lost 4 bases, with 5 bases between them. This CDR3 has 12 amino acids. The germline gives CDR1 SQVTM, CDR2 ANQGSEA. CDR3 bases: TGCAGCGTTGAAGACGGAGCAGATACGCAGTATTTT. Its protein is CSVEDGADTQYF.

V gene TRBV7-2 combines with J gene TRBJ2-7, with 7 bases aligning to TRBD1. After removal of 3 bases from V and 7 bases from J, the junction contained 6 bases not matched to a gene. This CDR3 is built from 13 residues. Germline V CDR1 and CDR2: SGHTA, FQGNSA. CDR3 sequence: CASSLDRSTEQYF. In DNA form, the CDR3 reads TGTGCCAGCAGCTTGGACAGGAGTACTGAGCAGTACTTC.

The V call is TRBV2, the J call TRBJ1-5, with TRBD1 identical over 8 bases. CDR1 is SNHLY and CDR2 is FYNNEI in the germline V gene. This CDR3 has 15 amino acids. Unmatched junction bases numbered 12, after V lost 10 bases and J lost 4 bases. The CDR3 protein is CATKWDRWGNQPQHF. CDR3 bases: TGTGCCACCAAATGGGACAGGTGGGGAAATCAGCCCCAGCATTTT.

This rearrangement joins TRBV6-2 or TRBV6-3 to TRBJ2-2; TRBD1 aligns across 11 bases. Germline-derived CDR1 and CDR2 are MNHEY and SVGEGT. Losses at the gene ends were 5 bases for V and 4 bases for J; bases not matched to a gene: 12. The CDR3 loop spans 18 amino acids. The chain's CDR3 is CASSGQGALSTSTGELFF. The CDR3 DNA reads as TGTGCCAGCAGTGGACAGGGGGCGCTTTCTACGAGCACCGGGGAGCTGTTTTTT.

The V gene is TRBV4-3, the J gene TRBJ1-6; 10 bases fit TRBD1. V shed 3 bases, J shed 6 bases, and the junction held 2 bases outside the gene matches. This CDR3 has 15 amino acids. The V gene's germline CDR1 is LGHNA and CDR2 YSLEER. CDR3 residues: CASSQRDRGNSPLHF. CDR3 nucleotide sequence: TGCGCCAGCAGCCAGCGGGACAGGGGTAATTCACCCCTCCACTTT.

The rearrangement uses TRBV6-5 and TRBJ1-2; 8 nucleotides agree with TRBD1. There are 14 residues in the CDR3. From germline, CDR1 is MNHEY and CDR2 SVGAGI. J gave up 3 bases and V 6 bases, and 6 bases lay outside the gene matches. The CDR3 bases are TGTGCCAGCAGGATTTTGGGACAGGACTATGGCTACACCTTC. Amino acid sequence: CASRILGQDYGYTF.

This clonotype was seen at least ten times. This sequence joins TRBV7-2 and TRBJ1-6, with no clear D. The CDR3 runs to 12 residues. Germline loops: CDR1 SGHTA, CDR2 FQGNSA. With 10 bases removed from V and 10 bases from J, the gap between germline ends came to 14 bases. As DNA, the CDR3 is TGTGCCACCGGCCCCCTTCAATCACCCCTCCACTTT. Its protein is CATGPLQSPLHF.

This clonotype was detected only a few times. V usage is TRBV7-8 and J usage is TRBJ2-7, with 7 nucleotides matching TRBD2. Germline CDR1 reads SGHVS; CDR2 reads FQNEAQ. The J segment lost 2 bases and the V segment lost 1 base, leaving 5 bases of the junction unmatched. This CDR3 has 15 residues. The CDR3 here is CASSLDYSGAYEQYF. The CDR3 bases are TGTGCCAGCAGCTTAGACTACAGCGGGGCCTACGAGCAGTACTTC.

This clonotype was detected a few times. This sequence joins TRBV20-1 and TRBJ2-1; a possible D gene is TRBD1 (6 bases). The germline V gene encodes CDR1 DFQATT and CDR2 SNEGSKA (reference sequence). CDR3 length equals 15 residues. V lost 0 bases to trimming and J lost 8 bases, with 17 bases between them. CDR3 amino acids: CSARDPARGVDEQFF. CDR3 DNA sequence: TGCAGTGCTAGAGACCCGGCCAGGGGCGTTGATGAGCAGTTCTTC.

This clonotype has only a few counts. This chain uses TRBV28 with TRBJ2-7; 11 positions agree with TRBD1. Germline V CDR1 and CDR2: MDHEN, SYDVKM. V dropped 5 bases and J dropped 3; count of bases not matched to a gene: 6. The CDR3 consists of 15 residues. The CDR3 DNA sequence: TGTGCCAGCAGTGGGCGAGGGACAGGGGGCTACGAGCAGTACTTC. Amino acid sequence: CASSGRGTGGYEQYF.